This TCR beta chain derives from a study of monozygotic twins with inflammatory bowel disease. The CDR3 runs 12 residues. Germline CDR1 and CDR2: DFQATT and SNEGSKA (reference sequence). Template switching introduced UMIs that contain a 6-nucleotide sample barcode. TCRdb reprocessed the 5' RACE reads, with one entry per CDR3 protein and no DNA. The sample's table shows about 210,000 distinct CDR3 sequences. Remarks on this clonotype: Its antigen is undetermined.

Study conclusions and caveats: IBD patients showed reduced TCRbeta diversity (inverse Simpson) versus healthy co-twins.

The origin of this receptor is a human donor with ulcerative colitis or Crohn's disease, or a healthy co-twin of an affected twin (not recorded which). This chain joins TRBV20-1 and TRBJ2-7. Sequenced: blood. The CDR3 reads CSALYQTAEQYF.